What follows are 3 T cell receptor beta chains derived from one specimen sequenced in a study of shared clonotypes between healthy human individuals. The data were produced by immunoSEQ multiplex PCR, yet TCRdb's version contains in-frame clones alone and is incomplete. The sample lists roughly 1,500,000 clones; approximately 98% were seen once. Sequencing was carried out using naive CD4+ T cells sorted from blood. The subset here: CD45RA+ positively selected. The receptors were sampled from a man aged 25 to 40 in good health.

This clone appeared a few times. V gene TRBV18 combines with J gene TRBJ1-5, with a tentative D call TRBD1 (5 bases). Trimming took 1 base from V and 7 from J, leaving 14 bases between them. Germline CDR1 is KGHSH and CDR2 is LQKENI. This CDR3 comprises 15 residues. In nucleotides, the CDR3 is TGTGCCAGCTCACCACGAGGGGCCCCGGGGCAGCCCCAGCATTTT. It is translated as CASSPRGAPGQPQHF.

V usage is TRBV5-4 and J usage is TRBJ2-3, with D tentatively TRBD2 (6 bases). The germline V gene encodes CDR1 SGHNT and CDR2 YYREEE (reference sequence). The CDR3 contains 15 residues. Trimming shortened V by 4 bases and J by 2 bases, and 14 bases separated the two germline ends. The CDR3 nucleotides read TGTGCCAGCAGCAACGCCGGGAGTAACACAGATACGCAGTATTTT. Translation: CASSNAGSNTDTQYF.

The V call is TRBV19, the J call TRBJ1-5; 10 bases match TRBD1. The CDR3 has 14 residues. The V segment lost 5 bases and the J segment 7 bases; nucleotides outside the gene matches: 5. Germline V lookup: CDR1 LNHDA, CDR2 SQIVND (reference sequence). The CDR3 region has the DNA TGTGCCAGTAGTGTGACAGGGGGCGGACAGCCCCAGCATTTT. It codes for CASSVTGGGQPQHF. Looking up the rest from reference TRBV19 and TRBJ1-5 gives the full variable domain: DGGITQSPKYLFRKEGQNVTLSCEQNLNHDAMYWYRQDPGQGLRLIYYSQIVNDFQKGDIAEGYSVSREKKESFPLTVTSAQKNPTAFYLCASSVTGGGQPQHFGDGTRLSIL.